This section outlines one T cell receptor beta chain sequence together with its context. As originally analysed: By means of reference gene primer amplification, nucleated cell counts were estimated. Assay used: immunoSEQ multiplex PCR; TCRdb lists only in-frame clones, some missing. That table is the source of V, J and clone size, and D and trimming were worked out from the DNA. The table has about 220,000 clones, around four fifths seen once. Per germline, CDR1 SGHAT and CDR2 FQNNGV. The CDR3 length is 13 residues. The trim removed 1 base at V and 5 bases at J, leaving 2 bases unmatched. The record originates from a study of blood T cell repertoires in COVID-19. About the study: Italy, Spain and the United States were the sources of the convalescent and acute COVID-19 samples. PBMCs, B-cell-depleted T cells, or T cells were the source of the cDNA or gDNA that made up the material.

Input material: peripheral blood. This rearrangement joins TRBV11-2 to TRBJ2-7; 7 nucleotides line up with TRBD2. This sequence originates from a man aged 25-40 years with active or convalescent COVID-19. CDR3 sequence reads: CASSLGGGDEQYF. CDR3 coding DNA: TGTGCCAGCAGCTTAGGGGGAGGGGACGAGCAGTACTTC.